This TCR beta chain was captured in a study of cytomegalovirus exposure and HLA in healthy donors (dated 2017 in TCRdb). Some background on the complete study: According to a later analysis, one platform produced both the 100 to 150 validation repertoires and the 670 or so repertoires of the first cohort. A separate validation cohort of 90 to 150 different subjects was used in addition to the 666-subject first cohort. To predict cytomegalovirus infection status, the study brought together high-throughput TCR immunosequencing, statistical association of individual TCRs with disease status, and machine learning. The study aimed to test whether signatures of past pathogen exposure could be identified by cataloging public T cell receptors. Here is what the overall study found, with its caveats: A later analysis lacked HLA typing for the validation cohort, so it scored co-occurrence in that cohort across all 120 or so repertoires. The classifier was reported to diagnose cytomegalovirus status with high specificity and sensitivity in both the original and validation cohorts. Most TCR sequences were observed very rarely across donors, whereas some public TCRs were present in many individuals. In the study, around 150 TCR beta chains were listed as associated with cytomegalovirus. Subsequent analysis determined that TCRs grouped into clusters in the first cohort also showed a tendency toward co-occurrence across the 120 validation repertoires, and approximately 94% of cluster scores exceeded 0. Three of the identified cytomegalovirus-associated TCR beta chains were confirmed in vitro to be specific for cytomegalovirus antigens. The authors suggested that the approach could potentially be generalized to other disease states and immunological phenotypes.

The protocol used for the library was the immunoSEQ multiplex PCR assay. As for how the authors treated the data: To diagnose cytomegalovirus status from the catalog of TCR beta chain sequences, a statistical classification framework was built. TCRdb took this table from immuneACCESS and kept in-frame rearrangements with V and J called. Such tables lack part of the clones; where checked against another copy, unresolved V genes explain under half of the gap, and the rest is unexplained. The V and J calls and clone size come from that table; D and trimming were worked out from the DNA. This sample comprises roughly 50,000 clones, about nine tenths of them detected only once. The top ten hold about 3% of the sample. The CDR3 contains 15 residues, cysteine and phenylalanine counted. Only the CDR3 DNA stays, 45 bases, in frame from base 1. The germline V gene gives CDR1 as MNHNS and CDR2 as SASEGT. From V the trimming removes 7 bases and from J it removes 0 bases, while the gene matches leave 4 bases of the junction unaccounted for.

This clone was counted a single time. Its antigen has not been determined. Per-base quality was not reported, and no clone a single base away is much larger than it. Donors formed part of the validation cohort, which comprised over a hundred subjects and was distinct from the first cohort of 550 to 850 subjects. Sequencing used PBMCs. The chain joins TRBV6-1 to TRBJ2-5; 11 central bases correspond to TRBD2. This TCR was sampled from a young man in good health and CMV-seronegative. CDR3 sequence: CASTRTSGYQETQYF. The nucleotide sequence is TGTGCCAGCACCCGGACTAGCGGGTACCAAGAGACCCAGTACTTC.